This record looks at one T cell receptor beta chain sequence and its context. This sample was taken from a study of blood T cell repertoires in COVID-19. The overall study: There were acute and convalescent COVID-19 samples, and they came from the United States, Italy and Spain. Sample material is recorded as cDNA or gDNA derived from T cells, B-cell-depleted T cells, or PBMCs.

V was shortened by 4 bases and J by 7 bases, with 8 bases between the two germline ends. The germline V gene has CDR1 SGHAT and CDR2 FQNNGV. This CDR3 is built from 11 residues. Authors' methods: For nucleated cells, counts were estimated from reference gene primer amplification. Produced via immunoSEQ multiplex PCR; TCRdb's table is partial and in-frame only. Clone size and the V and J calls come from that table; the DNA yielded D and trimming. The table includes 75,000 or so clones, 88% detected once. Input material: peripheral blood. The TCR comes from a man aged 50 or older with acute or convalescent COVID-19. The chain is built from TRBV11-2 and TRBJ2-7; a weak D match, TRBD2 (6 bases). The CDR3 DNA reads as TGTGCCAGCAGCTCGGAGGGTGAGCAGTACTTC. This encodes CASSSEGEQYF. Looking up the rest from reference TRBV11-2 and TRBJ2-7 gives the full variable domain: EAGVAQSPRYKIIEKRQSVAFWCNPISGHATLYWYQQILGQGPKLLIQFQNNGVVDDSQLPKDRFSAERLKGVDSTLKIQPAKLEDSAVYLCASSSEGEQYFGPGTRLTVT.